The source of this TCR beta chain is a study of blood T cells in healthy people across ages. PBMCs were isolated at a quantity of at least 6 million per sample. Notes on this clonotype: The antigen remains undetermined.

Overall study findings and caveats: Across the age range, TCR beta diversity per million T cells fell in a roughly linear way.

The use of a sample-barcoded 5' primer and a J-beta primer mix characterized a second PCR of about 7 to 12 cycles. One entry per CDR3 protein results from TCRdb running MiXCR on the 5' RACE reads. In the table there are about 930,000 distinct CDR3 sequences, under 35% of which are singletons. The germline V gene has CDR1 DFQATT and CDR2 SNEGSKA (reference sequence). Between the trimmed V and J ends, which lost 1 base and 4 bases, there was a span of 16 bases. The CDR3 sequence is 15 residues long. These data are also associated with another study on T cells of mothers and their children. That paper notes: A second PCR was performed with the M1S primer. This primer added sample barcodes and 2-4 random nucleotides.

The chain has TRBV20-1 and TRBJ2-5, with D perhaps matching TRBD1 or TRBD2 (5 bases each). Sequencing was performed on blood. The source is a woman aged 40 to 50 in good health. Here the CDR3 DNA reads TGCAGTGCTAGAGCCCCTCTCGGGACCCGAGAGACCCAGTACTTC. Translating it yields CSARAPLGTRETQYF.